The 31 T cell receptor beta chains in this list originate from one sample, sequenced in a study of blood T cell repertoires in COVID-19. This table comes from immunoSEQ multiplex PCR, and its TCRdb copy is limited to in-frame clones, with some not included. The table records 35,000 to 55,000 clones, just under 70% of them present only once. Source material: peripheral blood. The receptors originated from a man aged 80 or over with acute or convalescent COVID-19.

This clone has more than one count but fewer than ten. This chain connects TRBV5-1 to TRBJ1-1; D not resolved. Germline CDR1 and CDR2: SGHRS and YFSETQ. This CDR3 is 14 amino acids long. V lost 6 bases, J lost 3 bases, and 15 bases lay in between. The CDR3 sequence: CASKEDPRDTEAFF. As DNA, the CDR3 is TGCGCCAGCAAGGAGGACCCTCGGGACACTGAAGCTTTCTTT.

The chain joins TRBV19 to TRBJ2-1, with D tentatively TRBD1 (6 bases). The ends were cut back, 3 bases at V and 4 bases at J, with 13 bases in the middle. Germline CDR1 LNHDA, CDR2 SQIVND (reference sequence). The CDR3 covers 15 residues. The CDR3 DNA reads TGTGCCAGTAGTATTGGAGACAGGACTTACAATGAGCAGTTCTTC. Translating gives CASSIGDRTYNEQFF.

In this sample, this clone turned up a few times. CDR3 bases: TGTGCCAGCAGTTACCGCGGGGGCTACACCTTC. Translation: CASSYRGGYTF. The chain joins TRBV6-5 to TRBJ1-2; D unresolved. The V end was cut by 2 bases, the J end by 8 bases, with 6 bases between. Germline loops: CDR1 MNHEY, CDR2 SVGAGI. This CDR3 has 11 amino acids.

The J gene is TRBJ2-7, the V gene TRBV11-3, with D maybe TRBD1 (6 bases). With 5 bases removed from V and 2 bases from J, the gap between germline ends came to 16 bases. Per germline, CDR1 SGHNT and CDR2 YENEEA. There are 15 residues in the CDR3. CDR3 nucleotides: TGTGCCAGCAGCCTATTGACAGGCTCCCCCTACGAGCAGTACTTC. Translating it yields CASSLLTGSPYEQYF.

This clone was detected once. The CDR3 DNA reads TGTGCTAGTGGATTAGAGTGGGACAGCGCCTACAATGAGCAGTTCTTC. Protein: CASGLEWDSAYNEQFF. The rearrangement joins TRBV12-5 to TRBJ2-1, with 7 bases that match TRBD1. The V segment lost 6 bases and the J segment 2 bases; nucleotides outside the gene matches: 10. The CDR3 is 16 residues long. Germline CDR1 is LGHNT and CDR2 is FRNRAP.

This clone was picked up a small number of times. This rearrangement joins TRBV19 to TRBJ1-2; 7 bases match TRBD1. Trimming removed 5 bases from V and 4 bases from J; junction bases left unmatched: 4. The length of the CDR3 is 13 residues. Germline lookup yields CDR1 LNHDA and CDR2 SQIVND (reference sequence). In nucleotides, the CDR3 is TGTGCCAGTAGTGCGACAGGGATCTATGGCTACACCTTC. Its protein is CASSATGIYGYTF.

The chain has TRBV19 and TRBJ2-1, with 10 bases identical to TRBD2. The CDR3 totals 15 residues. Trimming cost V 6 bases and J 9 bases; bases outside gene matches: 11. The germline V gene encodes CDR1 LNHDA and CDR2 SQIVND (reference sequence). The CDR3 DNA follows: TGTGCCAGTAGGGGTGGTACTAGCGGGGTATTTGAGCAGTTCTTC. As protein: CASRGGTSGVFEQFF.

This clone is a singleton in its sample. J is TRBJ1-6 and V is TRBV5-4; the D gene is possibly TRBD1 (6 bases). V was trimmed by 4 bases and J by 8 bases, leaving 16 bases between them. Germline CDR1 and CDR2: SGHNT and YYREEE (reference sequence). The length of the CDR3 is 15 residues. CDR3 sequence: CASSTQGYGDSPLHF. The CDR3 DNA is TGTGCCAGCAGCACACAGGGTTATGGTGATTCACCCCTCCACTTT.

The chain joins TRBV11-3 to TRBJ1-1; D gene uncertain. The CDR3 extends over 13 amino acids. The germline gives CDR1 SGHNT, CDR2 YENEEA. Trimming cost V 0 bases and J 6 bases, with 8 bases left between them. CDR3 residues: CASSLERKSEAFF. The CDR3 DNA reads TGTGCCAGCAGCTTAGAGAGAAAATCTGAAGCTTTCTTT.

The sample holds a few counts of this clone. The chain couples TRBV5-1 to TRBJ2-1; D not resolved. Germline values: CDR1 SGHRS, CDR2 YFSETQ. V lost 0 bases, J lost 5 bases, and 9 bases lay in between. The CDR3 has 14 amino acids. The CDR3, as DNA: TGCGCCAGCAGCTTGGTGTTTCCTAACAATGAGCAGTTCTTC. This encodes CASSLVFPNNEQFF.

J is TRBJ1-3 and V is TRBV27; TRBD1 aligns across 11 bases. This CDR3 contains 17 residues. Trimming removed 4 bases from V and 0 bases from J; junction bases left unmatched: 5. Germline V gene lookup returns CDR1 MNHEY and CDR2 SMNVEV (reference sequence). The DNA for the CDR3 is TGTGCCAGCAGTTCATGGACAGGGGGCCTCTCTGGAAACACCATATATTTT. Encoded protein: CASSSWTGGLSGNTIYF.

This clone has more than one count but fewer than ten. The chain joins TRBV4-1 to TRBJ1-5; 7 positions agree with TRBD1. V shed 1 base and J 6 bases; nucleotides not matched to a gene: 9. The germline gives CDR1 MGHRA, CDR2 YSYEKL. This CDR3 has 16 residues. The CDR3 loop reads CASSQVGARGPQPQHF. CDR3 bases: TGCGCCAGCAGCCAAGTTGGAGCAAGGGGGCCTCAGCCCCAGCATTTT.

The chain carries TRBV9 and TRBJ1-1, with 12 bases identical to TRBD1. V gave up 0 bases and J gave up 6 bases; unmatched junction bases: 3. From germline, CDR1 is SGDLS and CDR2 YYNGEE. This CDR3 spans 15 amino acids. As DNA, the CDR3 is TGTGCCAGCAGCGTAGGAGGGACAGGGGGCTCTGAAGCTTTCTTT. This encodes CASSVGGTGGSEAFF.

The gene calls are TRBV2 and TRBJ1-5, with D possibly TRBD1 on 5 matching bases. The CDR3 has 15 residues. CDR1 is SNHLY and CDR2 is FYNNEI in the germline V gene. V lost 6 bases and J 2 bases, leaving 14 bases between the germline ends. CDR3 region: CASSSGKVGNQPQHF. Written as DNA, the CDR3 is TGTGCCAGCAGCTCAGGGAAGGTGGGCAATCAGCCCCAGCATTTT.

This clone was seen a few times. The V call is TRBV19, the J call TRBJ2-3; 8 positions match TRBD1. Germline-derived CDR1 and CDR2 are LNHDA and SQIVND (reference sequence). This CDR3 has 14 residues. The trim removed 0 bases at V and 4 bases at J, leaving 0 bases unmatched. Here the CDR3 DNA reads TGTGCCAGTAGTATAGAACAGGGGGCAGATACGCAGTATTTT. Its translation is CASSIEQGADTQYF. The full variable domain, with the rest looked up from reference TRBV19 and TRBJ2-3, is DGGITQSPKYLFRKEGQNVTLSCEQNLNHDAMYWYRQDPGQGLRLIYYSQIVNDFQKGDIAEGYSVSREKKESFPLTVTSAQKNPTAFYLCASSIEQGADTQYFGPGTRLTVL.

This chain joins TRBV18 and TRBJ2-3, with D tentatively TRBD1 (6 bases). CDR1 is KGHSH, CDR2 LQKENI, per germline. The V gene lost 3 bases and the J gene lost 0 bases, with 10 bases spanning the gap. CDR3 length equals 15 residues. The CDR3 coding sequence is TGTGCCAGCTCACCTAGGACAGTCAGCACAGATACGCAGTATTTT. This encodes CASSPRTVSTDTQYF.

The chain uses TRBV14 and TRBJ2-7; D not resolved. Germline values: CDR1 SGHDN, CDR2 FVKESK. V was cut by 5 bases and J by 3 bases, with 14 bases left in between. CDR3 length: 14 residues. This chain's CDR3 is CASSKAPSRYEQYF. The CDR3, as DNA: TGTGCCAGCAGCAAAGCTCCCTCCCGCTACGAGCAGTACTTC.

This chain links TRBV6-5 with TRBJ2-7, with a weak D call TRBD2 (5 bases). The germline V gene encodes CDR1 MNHEY and CDR2 SVGAGI. This CDR3 comprises 14 residues. Trimming cost V 4 bases and J 1 base, with 11 bases left between them. The CDR3 DNA reads as TGTGCCAGCAGTTCGACCGGGAAATCCTACGAGCAGTACTTC. The encoded protein is CASSSTGKSYEQYF.

The chain is built from TRBV7-2 and TRBJ1-6; 9 nucleotides line up with TRBD1. This CDR3 is 15 amino acids long. Trimming at V came to 6 bases and at J to 8 bases, leaving 8 bases not matched to a gene. Germline loops: CDR1 SGHTA, CDR2 FQGNSA. CDR3: CASSPRTGEDSPLHF. As DNA, the CDR3 is TGTGCCAGCAGTCCTAGGACAGGGGAGGATTCACCCCTCCACTTT.

The chain recombines TRBV12-3 or TRBV12-4 with TRBJ1-5; the D is unclear. The V end lost 6 bases, the J end lost 7 bases, and 13 bases lay between the germline ends. This CDR3 contains 13 residues. For the CDR3, the DNA is TGTGCCAGCAGCCCGATTGAGTTACAGCCCCAGCATTTT. Translating it yields CASSPIELQPQHF.

The rearrangement uses TRBV29-1 and TRBJ1-6; 7 positions agree with TRBD1. CDR1 and CDR2 (germline): SQVTM, ANQGSEA. The length of the CDR3 is 14 residues. Trimming removed 5 bases from V and 5 bases from J; junction bases left unmatched: 6. The CDR3 nucleotides read TGCAGCGTTCAACTGGGACAGAATAATTCACCCCTCCACTTT. Residues: CSVQLGQNNSPLHF.

V gene TRBV2 combines with J gene TRBJ1-5, with a weak D call TRBD1 (6 bases). The CDR3 has 17 amino acids. Germline loops: CDR1 SNHLY, CDR2 FYNNEI. Trimming stripped 0 bases from V and 5 bases from J, with 17 bases between. As DNA, the CDR3 is TGTGCCAGCAGTGAAGCGCTTCGAGGGGGGGAGGATCAGCCCCAGCATTTT. This gives the protein CASSEALRGGEDQPQHF.

The chain recombines TRBV7-9 with TRBJ1-2, with no clear D. The germline V gene has CDR1 SEHNR and CDR2 FQNEAQ (reference sequence). This CDR3 comprises 15 residues. Trimming left V 1 base short and J 1 base short, with 10 bases between. CDR3 protein: CASSLDEGVNYGYTF. The CDR3 nucleotides read TGTGCCAGCAGCTTAGATGAGGGCGTTAACTATGGCTACACCTTC.

This rearrangement joins TRBV11-2 to TRBJ1-1; D possibly corresponds to TRBD1 (6 bases). V lost 3 bases, J lost 5 bases, and 19 bases lay in between. Per the germline V gene, CDR1 is SGHAT and CDR2 is FQNNGV. The CDR3 spans 16 residues. This CDR3 is CASSLGARTRATEAFF. The CDR3 DNA reads TGTGCCAGCAGCTTGGGGGCCCGTACCAGGGCGACTGAAGCTTTCTTT.

The chain links TRBV10-3 to TRBJ2-1; D call uncertain. Deletions cut 6 bases from V and 5 bases from J, with 11 bases between. This CDR3 spans 13 amino acids. CDR1 and CDR2 from the germline V gene are ENHRY and SYGVKD. Here the CDR3 reads CAIRASADNEQFF. DNA for the CDR3: TGTGCCATCAGGGCGAGCGCAGACAATGAGCAGTTCTTC.

The chain couples TRBV4-1 to TRBJ2-1; TRBD1 aligns across 11 bases. Trimming removed 2 bases from V and 4 bases from J; junction bases left unmatched: 7. This CDR3 is 17 amino acids long. CDR1 and CDR2 (germline): MGHRA, YSYEKL. CDR3 region: CASSQLPGQGEYNEQFF. In DNA, the CDR3 is TGCGCCAGCAGCCAATTGCCGGGACAGGGGGAATACAATGAGCAGTTCTTC.

This clone showed up just once. The chain uses TRBV9 and TRBJ2-4; D possibly corresponds to TRBD1 (5 bases). Germline V gene lookup returns CDR1 SGDLS and CDR2 YYNGEE. The CDR3 has 15 amino acids. V gave up 0 bases and J gave up 6 bases, with 13 bases separating them. In DNA form, the CDR3 reads TGTGCCAGCAGCGTAGGTTTGGGGCAGGGAAACATTCAGTACTTC. The encoded protein is CASSVGLGQGNIQYF.

There are a few counts of this clone. The chain employs TRBV9 and TRBJ2-5, with D perhaps matching TRBD1 (6 bases). V was clipped by 0 bases and J by 5 bases, with 23 bases between them. Germline-derived CDR1 and CDR2 are SGDLS and YYNGEE. This CDR3 is built from 18 residues. This CDR3 is CASSVDPLATGLMETQYF. In DNA, the CDR3 is TGTGCCAGCAGCGTAGACCCCTTAGCCACAGGGCTTATGGAGACCCAGTACTTC.

This clone was observed a handful of times. The CDR3 DNA reads as TGTGCCAGCAAGTCTACAGCGAACACCGGGGAGCTGTTTTTT. Translated, it gives CASKSTANTGELFF. This rearrangement joins TRBV25-1 to TRBJ2-2; D is undetermined. The CDR3 sequence is 14 residues long. Looked up from germline, CDR1 is MGHDK and CDR2 is SYGVNS. The V end was cut by 7 bases, the J end by 0 bases, with 9 bases between.

The chain carries TRBV3-1 (or the pseudogene TRBV3-2) and TRBJ2-1; possible D gene TRBD2, 5 bases. The CDR3 has 15 amino acids. Trimming removed 4 bases from V and 6 bases from J, with 16 bases in between. The germline CDR1 and CDR2 sequences are LGHDT and YNNKEL (reference sequence). DNA of the CDR3: TGTGCCAGCAGCCGCCCCAACGGGGAGCCCAATGAGCAGTTCTTC. It is translated as CASSRPNGEPNEQFF.

CDR3 coding DNA: TGTGCTAGTGGTTTGGAAACAGGGGGCAGGACAGATACGCAGTATTTT. It specifies CASGLETGGRTDTQYF. This sequence joins TRBV12-5 and TRBJ2-3; 9 bases line up with TRBD1. V lost 1 base and J lost 3; bases outside the gene matches: 5. From germline, CDR1 is LGHNT and CDR2 FRNRAP. The CDR3 is 16 amino acids.